The 21 T cell receptor beta chains below come from one sample, sequenced in a study of T cell repertoires in cytomegalovirus infection. TCRdb redid the calling of the reads with MiXCR, one entry per CDR3 protein. The sample lists 310,000 or so distinct CDR3 sequences; about 9.1% were seen once. The sequencing sample was made of PBMCs. These receptors originate from a human donor in good health (CMV status not recorded). Some clones in this sample may be carry-over from other donors' samples.

Ten or more counts support this clonotype. Germline is not matched at one junction end, which may reflect a read error. This chain uses TRBV7-7 with TRBJ2-3; D is perhaps TRBD1 (5 bases). CDR1 and CDR2 from the germline V gene are SSHAT and FNYEAQ (reference sequence). This CDR3 is 15 amino acids long. The CDR3 is CASSLGVSNSDTQYF. The CDR3 nucleotides read TGTGCTAGCAGCTTAGGGGTTTCAAATTCGGATACGCAGTATTTT. Full variable domain (rest looked up from reference TRBV7-7 and TRBJ2-3): GAGVSQSPRYKVTKRGQDVTLRCDPISSHATLYWYQQALGQGPEFLTYFNYEAQPDKSGLPSDRFSAERPEGSISTLTIQRTEQRDSAMYRCASSLGVSNSDTQYFGPGTRLTVL.

The sample holds many counts of this clonotype. This chain uses TRBV6-5 with TRBJ2-7, with 11 nucleotides matching TRBD1. The length of the CDR3 is 15 residues. J lost 2 bases, V lost 6 bases, and 6 bases had no gene match. CDR1 is MNHEY and CDR2 is SVGAGI in the germline V gene. CDR3 sequence: CASRPRDRGTYEQYF. In DNA, the CDR3 is TGTGCCAGCAGGCCCCGGGACAGGGGGACCTACGAGCAGTACTTC.

In its sample, this clonotype was seen many times. The gene calls are TRBV6-2 or TRBV6-3 and TRBJ2-7; unclear D gene. V was pared by 3 bases and J by 5 bases, with 11 bases between. The CDR3 consists of 13 residues. Germline CDR1 and CDR2: MNHEY and SVGEGT. Written as DNA, the CDR3 is TGTGCCAGCAGTTATTACAGCGCGGACGAGCAGTACGTC. This codes for CASSYYSADEQYV.

This clonotype appeared many times. The chain couples TRBV14 to TRBJ2-3; D call uncertain. This CDR3 spans 15 amino acids. The V and J ends lost 5 bases and 2 bases respectively, with 14 bases between them. The germline V gene has CDR1 SGHDN and CDR2 FVKESK. The CDR3 is CASSVGSMDTDTQYF. DNA for the CDR3: TGTGCCAGCAGCGTCGGCTCCATGGACACAGATACGCAGTATTTT.

The chain employs TRBV20-1 and TRBJ1-5, with D unresolved. CDR1 DFQATT and CDR2 SNEGSKA come from the germline V gene (reference sequence). There are 14 residues in the CDR3. With 2 bases removed from V and 3 bases from J, the gap between germline ends came to 11 bases. CDR3 loop: CSARSPVANQPQHF. The CDR3 DNA reads as TGCAGTGCTAGAAGCCCAGTCGCCAATCAGCCCCAGCATTTT.

This clonotype was seen at least ten times. The CDR3 bases are TGTGCCAGCACCGCCTCTGATCCCACCGGGGAGCTGTTTTTT. Translation: CASTASDPTGELFF. The V call is TRBV6-2 or TRBV6-3, the J call TRBJ2-2, with D hard to call. Germline lookup yields CDR1 MNHEY and CDR2 SVGEGT. With 7 bases removed from V and 4 bases from J, the gap between germline ends came to 13 bases. The CDR3 totals 14 residues.

This clonotype occurred many times. The V and J genes are TRBV2 and TRBJ2-3, with TRBD1 matching 10 bases. V lost 8 bases, J lost 3 bases, and 8 bases stayed unmatched. Germline CDR1 reads SNHLY; CDR2 reads FYNNEI. The CDR3 spans 15 residues. CDR3 sequence reads: CASPLTGGRTDTQYF. DNA of the CDR3: TGTGCCAGCCCTCTGACAGGGGGCAGGACAGATACGCAGTATTTT.

The rearrangement links TRBV6-1 to TRBJ2-2; D unresolved. This CDR3 contains 13 residues. Trimming shortened V by 2 bases and J by 7 bases, and 8 bases separated the two germline ends. CDR1 is MNHNS and CDR2 is SASEGT in the germline V gene. The CDR3 region has the DNA TGTGCCAGCAGTGAACCTTTCAGCGGGGAGCTGTTTTTT. Residues: CASSEPFSGELFF.

This clonotype appeared many times. This chain links TRBV7-2 with TRBJ2-7; D unresolved. The CDR3 is 13 residues long. Germline V lookup: CDR1 SGHTA, CDR2 FQGNSA. Deletions cut 3 bases from V and 1 base from J, with 7 bases between. This chain's CDR3 is CASSFRHSYEQYV. DNA for the CDR3: TGTGCCAGCAGCTTTAGACATTCCTACGAGCAGTACGTC.

This rearrangement joins TRBV7-9 to TRBJ1-6; D unclear. CDR1 and CDR2 (germline): SEHNR, FQNEAQ (reference sequence). The V gene lost 6 bases and the J gene lost 9 bases, with 9 bases spanning the gap. The CDR3 has 12 amino acids. CDR3 region: CASSKWSSPLHF. CDR3 DNA: TGTGCCAGCAGTAAGTGGAGTTCACCCCTCCACTTT.

About this clonotype: This may be a read error, as it is one base from a much larger clone. The conserved final phenylalanine or tryptophan is absent from the CDR3, which likely points to a read error. The gene calls are TRBV5-5 and TRBJ2-7; 11 nucleotides line up with TRBD2. The germline V gene has CDR1 SGHKS and CDR2 YYEKEE (reference sequence). J gave up 0 bases and V 4 bases, and 9 bases lay outside the gene matches. This CDR3 comprises 17 residues. CDR3 sequence reads: CASSTQLAGGTSYEQYA. CDR3 nucleotide sequence: TGTGCCAGCAGCACCCAGTTAGCGGGGGGGACCTCCTACGAGCAGTACGCC.

This clonotype occurred a few times. This chain joins TRBV20-1 and TRBJ2-1; TRBD2 aligns across 12 bases. This CDR3 is built from 15 residues. J gave up 8 bases and V 2 bases, and 7 bases lay outside the gene matches. Germline assignment: CDR1 DFQATT and CDR2 SNEGSKA (reference sequence). The CDR3 here is CSARNLAGGLDEQFF. CDR3 sequence (DNA): TGCAGTGCTAGAAATCTAGCGGGGGGGCTGGATGAGCAGTTCTTC.

This clonotype was detected many times. The rearrangement uses TRBV11-3 and TRBJ2-3; 10 nucleotides agree with TRBD2. Germline V gene sequence: CDR1 SGHNT, CDR2 YENEEA. The CDR3 is 15 residues long. The junction had 1 base not matched to a gene; V was cut back by 2 bases and J by 2 bases. The CDR3 reads CASSLTSGVTDTQYF. CDR3 sequence (DNA): TGTGCCAGCAGCTTAACTAGCGGGGTCACAGATACGCAGTATTTT.

The sample holds many counts of this clonotype. The chain employs TRBV20-1 and TRBJ2-7; 9 positions match TRBD2. Losses at the gene ends were 7 bases for V and 0 bases for J; bases not matched to a gene: 4. There are 13 residues in the CDR3. CDR1 is DFQATT, CDR2 SNEGSKA, per germline (reference sequence). The CDR3 spells CSVGLAYSYEQYV. CDR3 coding DNA: TGCAGTGTTGGACTAGCGTACTCCTACGAGCAGTACGTC.

In this sample, this clonotype turned up many times. The chain joins TRBV5-1 to TRBJ1-6; the D gene is possibly TRBD1 (5 bases). The length of the CDR3 is 12 residues. Per the germline V gene, CDR1 is SGHRS and CDR2 is YFSETQ. The V gene lost 7 bases and the J gene lost 7 bases, with 9 bases spanning the gap. Here the CDR3 reads CASGSGNSPLHF. The CDR3 DNA follows: TGCGCCAGCGGTTCAGGGAATTCACCCCTCCACTTT.

This clonotype was counted at least ten times. V is TRBV7-6 and J is TRBJ2-3; 10 bases match TRBD2. The length of the CDR3 is 16 residues. Germline V lookup: CDR1 SGHVS, CDR2 FNYEAQ. The trim removed 5 bases at V and 0 bases at J, leaving 5 bases unmatched. CDR3: CASSKASGGSTDTQYF. As DNA, the CDR3 is TGTGCCAGCAGCAAAGCTAGCGGGGGAAGCACAGATACGCAGTATTTT.

At least ten counts were recorded for this clonotype. This rearrangement joins TRBV5-6 to TRBJ2-3, with D perhaps TRBD2 (6 bases). V lost 2 bases to trimming and J lost 5 bases, with 18 bases between them. The CDR3 runs 16 residues. Germline assignment: CDR1 SGHDT and CDR2 YYEEEE. Here the CDR3 DNA reads TGTGCCAGCAGCTTCGAGGGTAGCGGATTTTTAGATACGCAGTATTTT. Protein product: CASSFEGSGFLDTQYF.

This clonotype was recorded many times. The rearrangement joins TRBV6-5 to TRBJ2-1; D is unresolved. The CDR3 loop spans 13 amino acids. V was pared by 2 bases and J by 3 bases, with 5 bases between. Germline V gives CDR1 MNHEY, CDR2 SVGAGI. The DNA for the CDR3 is TGTGCCAGCAGTTACGACGGCTACAATGAGCAGTTCTTC. Translated, it gives CASSYDGYNEQFF.

The table lists this clonotype with many counts. The chain couples TRBV12-3 or TRBV12-4 to TRBJ1-1; no clear D gene. This CDR3 has 11 amino acids. The V and J ends lost 4 bases and 7 bases respectively, with 7 bases between them. CDR3 residues: CASSSRGEAFF. For the CDR3, the DNA is TGTGCCAGCAGTTCACGGGGTGAAGCTTTCTTT.

This clonotype was observed at least ten times. CDR3 nucleotides: TGTGCCAGCAGTACCCTATTAATTCAGGACCGGAGCACAGATACGCAGTATTTT. Its translation is CASSTLLIQDRSTDTQYF. V is TRBV28 and J is TRBJ2-3; the D is unclear. Looked up from germline, CDR1 is MDHEN and CDR2 is SYDVKM. The CDR3 is 18 amino acids. Trimming pared 5 bases from V and 0 bases from J, leaving 21 bases between.

This clonotype came up once. V and J are TRBV12-5 and TRBJ2-1; D not resolved. V was cut by 0 bases and J by 4 bases, with 7 bases left in between. This CDR3 has 14 residues. CDR1 is LGHNT, CDR2 FRNRAP, per germline. The CDR3 nucleotides read TGTGCTAGTGGTTTGGTAAGGGCATACAATGAGCAGTTCTTC. Amino acid sequence: CASGLVRAYNEQFF.